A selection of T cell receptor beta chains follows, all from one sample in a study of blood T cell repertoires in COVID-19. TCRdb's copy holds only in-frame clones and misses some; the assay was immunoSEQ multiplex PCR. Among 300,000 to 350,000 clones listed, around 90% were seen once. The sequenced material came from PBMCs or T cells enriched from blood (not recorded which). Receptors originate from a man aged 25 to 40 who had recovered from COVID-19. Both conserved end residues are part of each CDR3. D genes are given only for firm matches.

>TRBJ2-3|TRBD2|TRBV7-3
CASSLGDPASGGHQHTQYF
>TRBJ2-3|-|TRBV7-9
CAISAGEVGTQYF
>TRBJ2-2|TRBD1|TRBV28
CASHGTGGPGELFF
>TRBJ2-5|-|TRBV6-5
CASRGTIQETQYF
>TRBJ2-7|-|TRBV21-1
CASSWGAGTEVYEQYF
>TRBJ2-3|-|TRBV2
CASSGDSRTDTQYF
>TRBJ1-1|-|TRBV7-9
CASSLGTGIRTEAFF
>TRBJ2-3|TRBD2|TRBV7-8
CASSLGLAGGRVDTQYF
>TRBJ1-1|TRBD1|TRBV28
CASSLPGQGARAFF
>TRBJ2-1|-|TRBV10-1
CASSAIEASEQFF
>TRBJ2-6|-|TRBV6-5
CASTEGVGANVLTF
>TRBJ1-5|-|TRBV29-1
CSVGQGMGQPQHF
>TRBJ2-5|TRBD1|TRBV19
CASSIGVDRGGETQYF
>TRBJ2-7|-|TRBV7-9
CASSLRPGEYEQYF
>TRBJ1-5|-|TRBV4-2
CASSHFTGNHQPQHF
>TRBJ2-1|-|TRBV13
CASSLGTRPPREQFF
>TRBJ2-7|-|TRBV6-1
CASSELGGTAAQYF
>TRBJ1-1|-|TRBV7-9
CASSLGETEAFF
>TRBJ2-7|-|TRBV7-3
CASSPSGGPPFLYEQYF
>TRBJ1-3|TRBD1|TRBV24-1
CATTPRDRVLGVSGNTIYF
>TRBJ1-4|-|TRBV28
CASSLQGLGEKLFF
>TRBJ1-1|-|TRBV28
CASSLAGTEAFF
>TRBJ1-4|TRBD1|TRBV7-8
CASSLVGQGVTTNEKLFF
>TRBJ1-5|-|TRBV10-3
CAVRQGLNQPQHF
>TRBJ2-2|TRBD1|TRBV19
CASSLRTGPGGAGELFF
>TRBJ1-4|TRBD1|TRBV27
CASSLQGAVIGKLFF
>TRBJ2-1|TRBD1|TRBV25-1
CASSTPGQGNNEQFF
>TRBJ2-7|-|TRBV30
CASKGDSYEQYF
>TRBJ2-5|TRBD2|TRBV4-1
CASSLRLAGGLETQYF
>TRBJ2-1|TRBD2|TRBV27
CASSSWTSGGDNEQFF
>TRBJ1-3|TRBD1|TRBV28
CASSAGTAGNTIYF
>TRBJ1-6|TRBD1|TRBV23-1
CASSQSKDRGSPLHF
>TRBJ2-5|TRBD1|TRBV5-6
CASSPGQAQETQYF
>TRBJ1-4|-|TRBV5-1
CASSLAKGGEKLFF
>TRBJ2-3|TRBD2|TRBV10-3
CAIKAGGLLDTQYF
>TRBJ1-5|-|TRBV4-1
CASSQEARRVNQPQHF
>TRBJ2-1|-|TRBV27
CASSVRDTNNEQFF
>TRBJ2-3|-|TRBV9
CASSVDYGPDTQYF
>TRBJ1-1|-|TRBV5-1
CASSGGLNTEAFF
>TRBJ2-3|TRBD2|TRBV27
CASSPWTSADTQYF
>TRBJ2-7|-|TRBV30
CAWRDSISYEQYF
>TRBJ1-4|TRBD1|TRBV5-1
CASSGQGYNEKLFF
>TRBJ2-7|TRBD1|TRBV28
CASSLGQGPYEQYF
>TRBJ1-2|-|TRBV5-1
CASSLDPGQSDYGYTF